This TCR beta chain was recorded in a study of CD8 T cells in ankylosing spondylitis. Broader study findings: Clones linked to disease were reported to show significant enrichment in matched ankylosing spondylitis synovial fluid. Disease-associated clones were CD8+ and fairly uncommon in peripheral blood. One TCR beta motif, made up of under ten highly homologous variants, appeared characteristic of ankylosing spondylitis blood.

TCR beta libraries were made by quantitative 5'-RACE with molecular barcodes. TCRdb independently ran MiXCR on the 5' RACE reads; one entry per CDR3 protein. The sample yields around 220,000 distinct CDR3 sequences, about 10% seen once. In this sample, this clonotype turned up many times. Its specificity is unknown. This CDR3 has 15 amino acids. Per germline, CDR1 ENHRY and CDR2 SYGVKD. Trimming pared 0 bases from V and 3 bases from J, leaving 9 bases between. The specimen was blood, either unsorted or a sorted T cell fraction (not recorded which). The TCR originated in a male donor with ankylosing spondylitis or in good health (not recorded which). The rearrangement joins TRBV10-3 to TRBJ1-3; D remains unclear. CDR3 nucleotides: TGTGCCATCAGTGAGTCGGCGTCGAGTGGAAACACCATATATTTT. As protein: CAISESASSGNTIYF.